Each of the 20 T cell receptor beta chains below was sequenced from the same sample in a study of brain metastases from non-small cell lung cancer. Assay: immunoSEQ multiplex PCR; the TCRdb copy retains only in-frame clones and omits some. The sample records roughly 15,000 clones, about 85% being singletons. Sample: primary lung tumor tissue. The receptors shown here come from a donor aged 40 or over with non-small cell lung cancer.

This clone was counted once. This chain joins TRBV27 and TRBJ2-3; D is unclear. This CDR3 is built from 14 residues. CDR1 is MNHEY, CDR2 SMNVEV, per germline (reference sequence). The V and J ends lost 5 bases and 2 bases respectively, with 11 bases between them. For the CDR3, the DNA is TGTGCCAGCAGTCCCCGGAGTATCACAGATACGCAGTATTTT. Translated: CASSPRSITDTQYF.

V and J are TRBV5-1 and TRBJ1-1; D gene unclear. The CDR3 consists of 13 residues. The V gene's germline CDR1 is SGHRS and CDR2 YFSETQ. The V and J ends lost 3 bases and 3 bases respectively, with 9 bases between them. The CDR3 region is CASSSSWDTEAFF. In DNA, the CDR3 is TGCGCCAGCAGCTCCTCGTGGGACACTGAAGCTTTCTTT.

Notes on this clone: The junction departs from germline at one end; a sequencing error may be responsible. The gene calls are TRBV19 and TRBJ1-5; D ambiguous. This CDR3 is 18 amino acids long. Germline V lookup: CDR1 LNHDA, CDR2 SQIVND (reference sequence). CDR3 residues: CASSIGLASTHSNQLQHF. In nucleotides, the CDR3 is TGTGCCAGTAGTATAGGATTGGCAAGCACCCATAGCAATCAGCTCCAGCATTTT.

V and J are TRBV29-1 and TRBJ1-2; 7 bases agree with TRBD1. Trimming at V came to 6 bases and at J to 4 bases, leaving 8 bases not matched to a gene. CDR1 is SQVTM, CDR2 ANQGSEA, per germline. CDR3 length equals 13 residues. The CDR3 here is CSVPKGQSYGYTF. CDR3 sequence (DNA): TGCAGCGTCCCCAAGGGACAGAGCTATGGCTACACCTTC.

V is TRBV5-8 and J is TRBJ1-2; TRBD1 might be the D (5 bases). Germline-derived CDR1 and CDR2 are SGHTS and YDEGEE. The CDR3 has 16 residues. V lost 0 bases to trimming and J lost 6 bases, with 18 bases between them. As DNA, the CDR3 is TGTGCCAGCAGCTTGGGGCTGGGACCGACTATCCATGGCTACACCTTC. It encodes CASSLGLGPTIHGYTF.

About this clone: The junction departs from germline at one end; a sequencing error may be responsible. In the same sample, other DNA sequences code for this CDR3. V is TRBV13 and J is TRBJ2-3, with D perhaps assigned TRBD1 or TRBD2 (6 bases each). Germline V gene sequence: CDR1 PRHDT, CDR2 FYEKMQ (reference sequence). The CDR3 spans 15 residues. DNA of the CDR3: TGTGCCAGCAGCTTATCGGGGGCAGGGATATATACACAGTATTTT. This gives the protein CASSLSGAGIYTQYF.

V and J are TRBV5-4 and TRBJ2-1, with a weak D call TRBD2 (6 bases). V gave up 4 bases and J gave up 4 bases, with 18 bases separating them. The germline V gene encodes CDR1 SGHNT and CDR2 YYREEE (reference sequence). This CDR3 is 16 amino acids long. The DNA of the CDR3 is TGTGCCAGCAGCGCCCTCGCGGAGGGCCTTTACAATGAGCAGTTCTTC. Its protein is CASSALAEGLYNEQFF.

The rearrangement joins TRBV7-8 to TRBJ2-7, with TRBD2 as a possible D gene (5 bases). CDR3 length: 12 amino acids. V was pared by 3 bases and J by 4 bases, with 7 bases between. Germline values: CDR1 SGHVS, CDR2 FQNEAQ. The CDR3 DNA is TGTGCCAGCAGCTTGGGGAGTTACGAGCAGTACTTC. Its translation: CASSLGSYEQYF.

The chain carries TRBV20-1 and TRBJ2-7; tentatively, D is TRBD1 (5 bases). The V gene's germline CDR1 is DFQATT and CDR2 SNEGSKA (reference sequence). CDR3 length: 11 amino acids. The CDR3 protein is CSFTGPYEQYF. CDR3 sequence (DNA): TGCAGCTTTACAGGTCCCTACGAGCAGTACTTC.

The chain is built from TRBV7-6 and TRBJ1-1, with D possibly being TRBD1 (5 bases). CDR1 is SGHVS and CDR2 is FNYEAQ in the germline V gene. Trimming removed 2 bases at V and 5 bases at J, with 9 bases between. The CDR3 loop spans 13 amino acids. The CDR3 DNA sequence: TGTGCCAGCAGCTTACAGGGTAGGACTGAAGCTTTCTTT. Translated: CASSLQGRTEAFF.

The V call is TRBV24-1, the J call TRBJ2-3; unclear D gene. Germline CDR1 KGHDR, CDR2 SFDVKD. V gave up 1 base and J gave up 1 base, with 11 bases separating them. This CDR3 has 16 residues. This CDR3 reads CATSDFPKRGTDTQYF. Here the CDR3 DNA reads TGTGCCACCAGTGATTTTCCCAAAAGGGGCACAGATACGCAGTATTTT.

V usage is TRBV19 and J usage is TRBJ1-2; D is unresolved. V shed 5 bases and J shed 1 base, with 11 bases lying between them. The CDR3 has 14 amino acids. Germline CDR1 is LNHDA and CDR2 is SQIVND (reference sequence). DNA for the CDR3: TGTGCCAGTAGTCCAAGGACGTTTAACTATGGCTACACCTTC. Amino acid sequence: CASSPRTFNYGYTF.

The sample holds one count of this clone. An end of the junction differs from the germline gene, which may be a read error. CDR3 coding DNA: TGCGCCAACAGCTTGGGGCAGGGAAGAGACTATGGCTACACCTTC. Protein sequence: CANSLGQGRDYGYTF. The chain uses TRBV5-1 and TRBJ1-2; TRBD1 is a possible D gene (5 bases). Per germline, CDR1 SGHRS and CDR2 YFSETQ. This CDR3 is 15 amino acids long.

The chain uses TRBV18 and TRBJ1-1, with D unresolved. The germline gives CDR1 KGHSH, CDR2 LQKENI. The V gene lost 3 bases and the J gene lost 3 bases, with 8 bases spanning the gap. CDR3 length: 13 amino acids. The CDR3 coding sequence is TGTGCCAGCTCACCGGGCAGAGACACTGAAGCTTTCTTT. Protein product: CASSPGRDTEAFF.

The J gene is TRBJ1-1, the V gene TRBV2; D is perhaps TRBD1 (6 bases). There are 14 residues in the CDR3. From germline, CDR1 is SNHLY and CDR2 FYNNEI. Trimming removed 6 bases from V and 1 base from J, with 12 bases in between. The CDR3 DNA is TGTGCCAGCAGGACGGGACACTCGAACACTGAAGCTTTCTTT. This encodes CASRTGHSNTEAFF.

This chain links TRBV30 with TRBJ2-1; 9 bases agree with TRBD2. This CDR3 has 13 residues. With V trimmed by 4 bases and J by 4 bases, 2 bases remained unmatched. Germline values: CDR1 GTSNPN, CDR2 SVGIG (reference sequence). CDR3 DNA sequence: TGTGCCTGGACTAGCGGGATTTACAATGAGCAGTTCTTC. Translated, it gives CAWTSGIYNEQFF.

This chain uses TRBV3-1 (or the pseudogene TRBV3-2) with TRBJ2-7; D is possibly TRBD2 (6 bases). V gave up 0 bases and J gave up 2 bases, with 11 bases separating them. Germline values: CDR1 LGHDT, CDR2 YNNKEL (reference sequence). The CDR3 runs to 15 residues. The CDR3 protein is CASSQEKGGTYEQYV. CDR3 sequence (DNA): TGTGCCAGCAGCCAAGAGAAAGGAGGGACCTACGAGCAGTACGTC.

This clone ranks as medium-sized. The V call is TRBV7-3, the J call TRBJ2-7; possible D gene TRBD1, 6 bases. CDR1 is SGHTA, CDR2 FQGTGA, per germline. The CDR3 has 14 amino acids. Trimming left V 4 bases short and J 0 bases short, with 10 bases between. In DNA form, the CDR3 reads TGTGCCAGCAGCTCTTCGGACAGCTCCTACGAGCAGTACGTC. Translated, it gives CASSSSDSSYEQYV.

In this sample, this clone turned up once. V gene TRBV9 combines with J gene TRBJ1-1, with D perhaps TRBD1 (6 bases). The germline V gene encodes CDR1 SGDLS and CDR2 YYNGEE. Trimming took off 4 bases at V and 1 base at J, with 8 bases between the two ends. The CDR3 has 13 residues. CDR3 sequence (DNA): TGTGCCAGCAGCAAACAGGGGAACACTGAAGCTTTCTTT. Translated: CASSKQGNTEAFF.

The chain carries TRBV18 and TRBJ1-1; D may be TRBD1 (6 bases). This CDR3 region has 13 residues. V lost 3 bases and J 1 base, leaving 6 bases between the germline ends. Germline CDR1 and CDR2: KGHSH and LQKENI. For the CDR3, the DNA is TGTGCCAGCTCACCGGGACAGAACACTGAAGCTTTCTTT. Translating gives CASSPGQNTEAFF. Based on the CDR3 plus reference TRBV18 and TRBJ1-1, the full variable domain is NAGVMQNPRHLVRRRGQEARLRCSPMKGHSHVYWYRQLPEEGLKFMVYLQKENIIDESGMPKERFSAEFPKEGPSILRIQQVVRGDSAAYFCASSPGQNTEAFFGQGTRLTVV.